This is a list of T cell receptor beta chains from one sample in a study of T cells in Graves' hyperthyroidism and ophthalmopathy. Via MiXCR, TCRdb re-called the multiplex PCR reads, giving one row per CDR3 protein. The table lists a few hundred thousand distinct CDR3 sequences, about 16% of them singletons. Sequencing was performed on blood. Every receptor here comes from a woman in her 30s with Graves' ophthalmopathy. Both conserved end residues are part of each CDR3. D genes are given only for firm matches. Only part of the rows carry a size: once, few, many, or a class if the clone is expanded.

CDR3 DNA	CDR3 protein	V gene	J gene	D gene	clone size
TGCGCCAGCAGCCAAGAGAGGGGGAACTATGGCTACACCTTC	CASSQERGNYGYTF	TRBV4-1	TRBJ1-2	.	.
TGTGCCTGGAGTAAAGGACAATCATTGGGGGGGAACACTGAAGCTTTCTTT	CAWSKGQSLGGNTEAFF	TRBV30	TRBJ1-1	.	many
TGTGCCAGCAGTTTCTTGGGGACTCAGATCGAGCAGTACTTC	CASSFLGTQIEQYF	TRBV12-3/TRBV12-4	TRBJ2-7	.	few
TGTGCCGGCCGGGGAGGGATAGGAAATGAGCAGTTCTTC	CAGRGGIGNEQFF	TRBV27	TRBJ2-1	TRBD2	few
TGTGCCAGCAGCGGAAAGGAGGGCCGGACCGGGGAGCTGTTTTTT	CASSGKEGRTGELFF	TRBV9	TRBJ2-2	.	.
TGTGCCAGCAGTATCCGTCCGGGACACCCGAACACCGGGGAGCTGTTTTTT	CASSIRPGHPNTGELFF	TRBV28	TRBJ2-2	.	few
TGTGCCAGCACCCTATCTCGTCTGACTAGCCGCAGTGAGCAGTTCTTC	CASTLSRLTSRSEQFF	TRBV11-3	TRBJ2-1	TRBD2	.
TGTGCCAGCAGCACCGGAGTGGCACAGCCTATAACGTACGAGCAGTACTTC	CASSTGVAQPITYEQYF	TRBV7-2	TRBJ2-7	.	many
TGTGCCAGTAGGGCAGGGGGCGTTTCACCCCCCCACTTT	CASRAGGVSPPHF	TRBV3-1	TRBJ1-6	TRBD1	.
TGCGCCAGCAGCCATCGAACCGGCACAGATACGCAGTATTTT	CASSHRTGTDTQYF	TRBV4-1	TRBJ2-3	.	.
TGTGCCAGCGGATACCAACAGGGGGCGGGCACAGATACGCAGTATTTT	CASGYQQGAGTDTQYF	TRBV5-5	TRBJ2-3	TRBD1	few
TGTGCCAGCAGTTTCGTGGGTCCACGGAACACTGAAGCTTTCTTT	CASSFVGPRNTEAFF	TRBV28	TRBJ1-1	.	many
TGTGCCAGCAGTTCCGGGACAGGAGCCTACGAGCAGTACTTC	CASSSGTGAYEQYF	TRBV28	TRBJ2-7	TRBD1	many
TGTGCCAGCAGCGTAACGACTAGCGGGGATGAGCAGTTCTTC	CASSVTTSGDEQFF	TRBV9	TRBJ2-1	TRBD2	.
TGTGCCAGCAGCTTAAATAGCGGGGCCACAGATACGCAGTATTTT	CASSLNSGATDTQYF	TRBV7-9	TRBJ2-3	TRBD2	.
TGTGCCAGCAGCTTAAAGGGGGAGACCGGGGAGCTGTTTTTT	CASSLKGETGELFF	TRBV6-9	TRBJ2-2	.	.
TGTGCCAGCAGTTTATCCTCAATGACAGGGGGGCCGCATTCACCCCTCCACTTT	CASSLSSMTGGPHSPLHF	TRBV27	TRBJ1-6	TRBD1	.
TGCAGTGCACGCCCGCCAGGGGGGTTGGGAGAGACCCAGTACTTC	CSARPPGGLGETQYF	TRBV20-1	TRBJ2-5	.	many
TGTGCCAGCGGACGATATGAAGCTTTCTTT	CASGRYEAFF	TRBV27	TRBJ1-1	.	many
TGTGCCAGCAGCCAGAACCTCGGGACAGGGATGCATGGGGGCTATGGCTACACCTTC	CASSQNLGTGMHGGYGYTF	TRBV28	TRBJ1-2	TRBD1	many
TGCAGTGCTTACTCCAGGACTAGCGAGAGGAGCTCCTACAATGAGCAGTTCTTC	CSAYSRTSERSSYNEQFF	TRBV20-1	TRBJ2-1	TRBD2	few
TGTGCCAGCAGCTCCATCAGCACCGGGGAGCTGTTTTTT	CASSSISTGELFF	TRBV5-4	TRBJ2-2	.	few
TGCAGTGCTAGTCCACGTCCCAACAGGGATTTCTATGAGCAGTTCTTC	CSASPRPNRDFYEQFF	TRBV20-1	TRBJ2-1	.	many
TGTGCCAGCAGCCAGGGGGGCGTGTTGGAGTATTTT	CASSQGGVLEYF	TRBV7-9	TRBJ2-3	.	few
TGCGCCAGCAGCCTTCAGGGAAGGTCCTACGAGCAGTACTTC	CASSLQGRSYEQYF	TRBV4-1	TRBJ2-7	.	few
TGTGCCAGCTCGGGAGCTGGTTACAATGAGCAGTTCTTC	CASSGAGYNEQFF	TRBV6-5	TRBJ2-1	.	.
TGTGCCAGCAGTGACTCGTTAGCGGGAGCAGATACGCAGTATTTT	CASSDSLAGADTQYF	TRBV6-4	TRBJ2-3	TRBD2	.
TGTGCCAGCAGCCGACGATCCTTACAGGGAACAGATACGCAGTATTTT	CASSRRSLQGTDTQYF	TRBV5-5	TRBJ2-3	.	few
TGTGCCACCAAAAGGGACAGGACCTACAATGAGCAGTTCTTC	CATKRDRTYNEQFF	TRBV15	TRBJ2-1	TRBD1	many
TGTGCCAGCAGTGAAGCCCCAGCGGTTGGGGGAGATACGCAGTATTTT	CASSEAPAVGGDTQYF	TRBV2	TRBJ2-3	.	many
TGTGCCAGCAGGCCGACAGGGGGAGGTGAGCAGTTCTTC	CASRPTGGGEQFF	TRBV2	TRBJ2-1	TRBD1	many
TGCAGCGTTGAAAGAACAGCCCAGGGGACGCAGTATTTT	CSVERTAQGTQYF	TRBV29-1	TRBJ2-3	.	.
TGTGCCAGCAGCTTAGGGCCGGCTAGCACAGATACGCAGTATTTT	CASSLGPASTDTQYF	TRBV11-2	TRBJ2-3	.	many
TGTGCCAGCAGTTTGATAGCGGGACAGGCGGATGAGCAGTTCTTC	CASSLIAGQADEQFF	TRBV27	TRBJ2-1	.	many
TGTGCCAGCAGCCAGAGGACAGTTGTTGGAAACACCATATATTTT	CASSQRTVVGNTIYF	TRBV3-1	TRBJ1-3	.	many
TGTGCCAGCAGTCTAGGGGGGGCCTACTATGGCTACACCTTC	CASSLGGAYYGYTF	TRBV9	TRBJ1-2	.	many
TGTGCCAGCAGTTTAATAGCGAAATACAATGAGCAGTTCTTC	CASSLIAKYNEQFF	TRBV27	TRBJ2-1	.	.
TGTGCCAGCAGCCTACCGCTAGCGGGTAATGAGCAGTTCTTC	CASSLPLAGNEQFF	TRBV28	TRBJ2-1	TRBD2	many
TGTGCCAGCAGTTTAGGCGCCCCATATAATTCACCCCTCCACTTT	CASSLGAPYNSPLHF	TRBV27	TRBJ1-6	.	many
TGTGCCAGCTCAGCAAGCTCCTACAATGAGCAGTTCTTC	CASSASSYNEQFF	TRBV18	TRBJ2-1	.	many
TGCAGTGCTAGCAGCGGGACAAAAAATGCACCCCTCCACTTT	CSASSGTKNAPLHF	TRBV20-1	TRBJ1-6	.	.
TGTGCCAGCAGCTTAGTCGGGTGGTCGGGGCGGACAAGCTCCTACGAGCAGTACTTC	CASSLVGWSGRTSSYEQYF	TRBV7-2	TRBJ2-7	.	many
TGTGCCAGCACCAGGGAGGACAGGGTTCACTATGGCTACACCTTC	CASTREDRVHYGYTF	TRBV7-9	TRBJ1-2	TRBD1	.
TGTGCCAGCATTTTCTCAGGGGGGTACAATGAGCAGTTCTTC	CASIFSGGYNEQFF	TRBV12-3/TRBV12-4	TRBJ2-1	.	.
TGCGCCAGCAGCCAGAATGATAGGGATGGGGCCAACGTCCTGACTTTC	CASSQNDRDGANVLTF	TRBV4-3	TRBJ2-6	.	many
TGCGCCAGCAGCTTGGACGAGGGAAGGAACATTCAGTACTTC	CASSLDEGRNIQYF	TRBV5-1	TRBJ2-4	.	many
TGTGCCAGCTCACCGACTAGGTACAATGAGCAGTTCTTC	CASSPTRYNEQFF	TRBV18	TRBJ2-1	.	many
TGTGCCAGCAGCTTAGTACCTCTTGATACGCAGTATTTT	CASSLVPLDTQYF	TRBV7-9	TRBJ2-3	.	.
TGTGCCAGCAGTTTATCGTTAGGACAGGGGGCGTACGAGCAGTACTTC	CASSLSLGQGAYEQYF	TRBV27	TRBJ2-7	TRBD1	many
TGTGCCAGCAGCCCCCGACTGGAAACCTACGAGCAGTACTTC	CASSPRLETYEQYF	TRBV7-2	TRBJ2-7	.	many
TGTGCCATCAGTGAGTACGACGGGAGTGTCCCAAACATTCAGTACTTC	CAISEYDGSVPNIQYF	TRBV10-3	TRBJ2-4	.	many
TGTGCCAGCAGCGTTGAAAACACAGATACGCAGTATTTT	CASSVENTDTQYF	TRBV9	TRBJ2-3	.	.
TGCAGTGCTCCTACCCGTTCTAGCGGTTACGAGCAGTACTTC	CSAPTRSSGYEQYF	TRBV20-1	TRBJ2-7	TRBD2	many
TGCAGTGCCGAGGGGGGGGGCGGACCGAGCACAGATACGCAGTATTTT	CSAEGGGGPSTDTQYF	TRBV20-1	TRBJ2-3	.	many
TGCGCCAGCAGCTTGCTGAGGACTAGCGGGCGACCCTACGAGCAGTACTTC	CASSLLRTSGRPYEQYF	TRBV5-1	TRBJ2-7	TRBD2	many
TGTGCCAGCAGAACCGGGACAGGGGTTGGGGCCAACGTCCTGACTTTC	CASRTGTGVGANVLTF	TRBV2	TRBJ2-6	TRBD1	many
TGCGCCAGCCGATACCGGGGGAAGGGAGATACGCAGTATTTT	CASRYRGKGDTQYF	TRBV5-1	TRBJ2-3	.	.
TGCGCCAGCAGCTTGGCCTCATCCCCGATAGGGGTGGATGGCTACACCTTC	CASSLASSPIGVDGYTF	TRBV5-1	TRBJ1-2	.	few
TGTGCCAGCAGCTCTGGACTCGCGGGGGAGACCCAGTACTTC	CASSSGLAGETQYF	TRBV7-2	TRBJ2-5	.	many
TGTGCCAGCAGCTCCCTAGGGGGGAACACCGGGGAGCTGTTTTTT	CASSSLGGNTGELFF	TRBV7-3	TRBJ2-2	.	few